This T cell receptor (beta chain) was recorded in a study of identical twins. Whole-study results and caveats: Cross-sectional statistical analysis, not tracking of the same donors, underpinned the conclusions.

In germline, CDR1 is KGHSH, CDR2 LQKENI. There are 17 residues in the CDR3. The V gene end was trimmed by 3 bases and the J gene end by 9 bases; junction bases not matched to a gene: 16. TCRdb recomputed calls from the 5' RACE reads with MiXCR, one row per CDR3 protein. The sample consists of around 1.7 million distinct CDR3 sequences, about 31% of them appearing once. This clonotype turned up a few times. Its antigen is not known. The receptor was isolated from a newborn girl in good health. The V gene is TRBV18, the J gene TRBJ2-3; 9 bases agree with TRBD2. The specimen sequenced was cord blood. The CDR3 protein is CASSPRLAAIAQITQYF. CDR3 nucleotides: TGTGCCAGCTCACCCCGACTAGCGGCAATAGCACAGATAACGCAGTATTTT.